These 28 T cell receptor beta chains were sequenced from one sample in a study of cytomegalovirus exposure and HLA in healthy donors. The PCR ran on 60 Vbeta and 13 Jbeta primers. Data came from immunoSEQ multiplex PCR; TCRdb stores just in-frame clones and leaves some out. This sample's clone table lists 85,000 or so clones. The sequenced sample consisted of PBMCs. Receptor source: a woman aged 25 to 39 in good health and CMV-seronegative.

The chain has TRBV30 and TRBJ1-4, with no clear D. Between the trimmed V and J ends, which lost 1 base and 7 bases, there was a span of 19 bases. CDR1 and CDR2 from the germline V gene are GTSNPN and SVGIG (reference sequence). This CDR3 has 16 amino acids. The CDR3: CAWSDSLLGSREKLFF. The CDR3 DNA reads TGTGCCTGGAGTGACTCCCTCCTCGGGAGTCGTGAAAAACTGTTTTTT.

The rearrangement joins TRBV28 to TRBJ2-7, with D maybe TRBD1 (5 bases). V was trimmed by 6 bases and J by 3 bases, leaving 12 bases between them. The CDR3 contains 13 residues. In germline, CDR1 is MDHEN, CDR2 SYDVKM. The CDR3 DNA reads as TGTGCCAGCAGGCAGGGTTTAAGCTACGAGCAGTACTTC. Translating gives CASRQGLSYEQYF.

The chain employs TRBV30 and TRBJ1-2; 9 bases map to TRBD1. The germline V gene encodes CDR1 GTSNPN and CDR2 SVGIG (reference sequence). Trimming at V came to 3 bases and at J to 7 bases, leaving 6 bases not matched to a gene. This CDR3 region has 13 residues. CDR3 sequence: CAWSVGQGRGYTF. The CDR3 DNA reads TGTGCCTGGAGCGTAGGACAGGGGCGTGGCTACACCTTC. Complete variable domain (other parts from reference TRBV30 and TRBJ1-2): SQTIHQWPATLVQPVGSPLSLECTVEGTSNPNLYWYRQAAGRGLQLLFYSVGIGQISSEVPQNLSASRPQDRQFILSSKKLLLSDSGFYLCAWSVGQGRGYTFGSGTRLTVV.

The rearrangement uses TRBV5-1 and TRBJ1-1, with 9 bases that match TRBD1. CDR3 length: 14 residues. Unmatched junction bases numbered 6, after V lost 3 bases and J lost 6 bases. The germline V gene encodes CDR1 SGHRS and CDR2 YFSETQ. The CDR3 DNA follows: TGCGCCAGCAGCTACAGGGGGCTAGAGGCTGAAGCTTTCTTT. Protein sequence: CASSYRGLEAEAFF.

The rearrangement links TRBV4-2 to TRBJ2-2, with D possibly being TRBD1 (5 bases). The CDR3 contains 15 residues. Germline-derived CDR1 and CDR2 are LGHNA and YNFKEQ. The germline V and J ends were trimmed by 2 bases and 4 bases, with 11 bases remaining between them. The CDR3 DNA reads as TGTGCCAGCAGCCAACAGGGATGGAGCACCGGGGAGCTGTTTTTT. It yields the protein CASSQQGWSTGELFF.

J is TRBJ1-2 and V is TRBV6-1; no firm D call. This CDR3 has 14 amino acids. Germline CDR1 and CDR2: MNHNS and SASEGT. Trimming removed 5 bases at V and 4 bases at J, with 14 bases between. The CDR3 protein is CASSSHDFGYGYTF. The CDR3 DNA reads as TGTGCCAGCAGTAGCCACGACTTTGGCTATGGCTACACCTTC.

The chain carries TRBV2 and TRBJ2-7, with D maybe TRBD1 (6 bases). The V and J ends lost 7 bases and 5 bases respectively, with 21 bases between them. Germline V gene data show CDR1 as SNHLY and CDR2 as FYNNEI. The CDR3 totals 15 residues. CDR3 loop: CASKAPDSLNDEQYF. The CDR3 DNA follows: TGTGCCAGCAAAGCCCCGGACAGCCTGAATGACGAGCAGTACTTC.

The chain uses TRBV29-1 and TRBJ2-1; the match to TRBD1 covers 8 bases. The germline V gene encodes CDR1 SQVTM and CDR2 ANQGSEA. V shed 6 bases and J 7 bases; nucleotides not matched to a gene: 11. This CDR3 spans 14 amino acids. The CDR3 reads CSVKRGTGPNEQFF. The CDR3 coding sequence is TGCAGCGTCAAAAGGGGGACAGGACCTAATGAGCAGTTCTTC.

The V gene is TRBV7-6, the J gene TRBJ2-3, with 8 bases identical to TRBD2. Looked up from germline, CDR1 is SGHVS and CDR2 is FNYEAQ. This CDR3 has 17 residues. The V gene end was trimmed by 1 base and the J gene end by 3 bases; junction bases not matched to a gene: 9. The CDR3 region has the DNA TGTGCCAGCAGCTTAGAGTCGACTAGCGTACCGACAGATACGCAGTATTTT. This sequence encodes CASSLESTSVPTDTQYF.

V and J are TRBV7-2 and TRBJ1-1, with TRBD1 matching 7 bases. The V gene's germline CDR1 is SGHTA and CDR2 FQGNSA. V was clipped by 3 bases and J by 4 bases; unmatched bases: 2. There are 13 residues in the CDR3. The CDR3 reads CASSFQGGTEAFF. The CDR3, as DNA: TGTGCCAGCAGCTTTCAGGGGGGCACTGAAGCTTTCTTT.

This sequence joins TRBV30 and TRBJ2-7, with 9 bases aligning to TRBD1. The CDR3 is 13 amino acids. Germline-derived CDR1 and CDR2 are GTSNPN and SVGIG (reference sequence). V gave up 6 bases and J gave up 2 bases; unmatched junction bases: 5. CDR3 residues: CACWTGDTYEQYF. The DNA of the CDR3 is TGTGCCTGTTGGACAGGGGATACCTACGAGCAGTACTTC.

J is TRBJ2-7 and V is TRBV18; D possibly corresponds to TRBD1 (6 bases). Trimming took 6 bases from V and 2 from J, leaving 14 bases between them. From germline, CDR1 is KGHSH and CDR2 LQKENI. This CDR3 has 14 amino acids. The CDR3 region has the DNA TGTGCCAGCTCCCCATCGAGACAGGCCTACGAGCAGTACTTC. Residues: CASSPSRQAYEQYF.

The rearrangement joins TRBV27 to TRBJ1-5, with D tentatively TRBD1 (6 bases). Trimming cost V 6 bases and J 2 bases, with 8 bases left between them. The CDR3 has 13 amino acids. CDR1 and CDR2 (germline): MNHEY, SMNVEV (reference sequence). CDR3 sequence (DNA): TGTGCCAGCAGGGGGGCAGGCAATCAGCCCCAGCATTTT. Amino acids: CASRGAGNQPQHF.

This chain joins TRBV19 and TRBJ1-1, with 8 positions matching TRBD1. The V gene's germline CDR1 is LNHDA and CDR2 SQIVND (reference sequence). This CDR3 is built from 13 residues. With V trimmed by 7 bases and J by 11 bases, 12 bases remained unmatched. The CDR3 DNA sequence: TGTGCCAGTATGGCAGGGGGCTTTGGCGTCGCTTTCTTT. This gives the protein CASMAGGFGVAFF.

V gene TRBV30 combines with J gene TRBJ2-7; the D is unclear. The CDR3 is 11 amino acids. Germline-derived CDR1 and CDR2 are GTSNPN and SVGIG (reference sequence). The V end lost 5 bases, the J end lost 0 bases, and 5 bases lay between the germline ends. Here the CDR3 DNA reads TGTGCCTGGGCTATCTCCTACGAGCAGTACTTC. It yields the protein CAWAISYEQYF.

This rearrangement joins TRBV5-1 to TRBJ2-5; 8 bases map to TRBD2. V dropped 2 bases and J dropped 3; count of bases not matched to a gene: 6. Germline V lookup: CDR1 SGHRS, CDR2 YFSETQ. CDR3 length equals 15 residues. The DNA of the CDR3 is TGCGCCAGCAGCTTATCGGGGGGGTTGGAAGAGACCCAGTACTTC. Translation: CASSLSGGLEETQYF. Variable domain in full (rest from reference TRBV5-1 and TRBJ2-5): KAGVTQTPRYLIKTRGQQVTLSCSPISGHRSVSWYQQTPGQGLQFLFEYFSETQRNKGNFPGRFSGRQFSNSRSEMNVSTLELGDSALYLCASSLSGGLEETQYFGPGTRLLVL.

The CDR3 sequence is CASSLDRDTEAFF. The CDR3 coding sequence is TGTGCCAGCAGCTTAGACAGGGATACTGAAGCTTTCTTT. The chain is built from TRBV5-6 and TRBJ1-1; 7 bases fit TRBD1. In germline, CDR1 is SGHDT, CDR2 YYEEEE. The V segment lost 2 bases and the J segment 5 bases; nucleotides outside the gene matches: 3. The CDR3 runs 13 residues.

The V and J genes are TRBV29-1 and TRBJ2-2, with D possibly matching TRBD1 (5 bases). The V and J ends lost 7 bases and 7 bases respectively, with 19 bases between them. Germline values: CDR1 SQVTM, CDR2 ANQGSEA. This CDR3 comprises 14 residues. CDR3 sequence (DNA): TGCAGCGCAAGACAGAGAATGGCTGACGGGGAGCTGTTTTTT. Translation: CSARQRMADGELFF.

The V call is TRBV2, the J call TRBJ2-2, with D maybe TRBD2 (6 bases). CDR3 length: 15 residues. V shed 7 bases and J shed 4 bases, with 16 bases lying between them. Germline V lookup: CDR1 SNHLY, CDR2 FYNNEI. Here the CDR3 reads CASNLFGGGTGELFF. The CDR3 bases are TGTGCCAGCAACCTGTTTGGGGGAGGCACCGGGGAGCTGTTTTTT. The entire variable domain, with the rest obtained from reference TRBV2 and TRBJ2-2, is as follows: EPEVTQTPSHQVTQMGQEVILRCVPISNHLYFYWYRQILGQKVEFLVSFYNNEISEKSEIFDDQFSVERPDGSNFTLKIRSTKLEDSAMYFCASNLFGGGTGELFFGEGSRLTVL.

The chain joins TRBV6-5 to TRBJ2-2; 7 positions agree with TRBD1. Germline CDR1 and CDR2: MNHEY and SVGAGI. J was trimmed by 0 bases and V by 7 bases; bases with no gene match: 5. The CDR3 is made up of 15 amino acids. Here the CDR3 reads CASTDRSANTGELFF. The CDR3 DNA sequence: TGTGCCAGCACGGACAGGTCGGCGAACACCGGGGAGCTGTTTTTT.

The gene calls are TRBV2 and TRBJ1-5; perhaps TRBD1 as D (6 bases). Between the trimmed V and J ends, which lost 3 bases and 5 bases, there was a span of 8 bases. CDR1 is SNHLY, CDR2 FYNNEI, per germline. The CDR3 consists of 13 residues. CDR3 protein: CASSEDSDQPQHF. The CDR3 DNA reads as TGTGCCAGCAGTGAGGACAGTGATCAGCCCCAGCATTTT.

CDR3 sequence: CASSPGQGGHEQFF. In DNA, the CDR3 is TGCGCCAGCAGTCCGGGACAGGGAGGTCATGAGCAGTTCTTC. The chain employs TRBV5-1 and TRBJ2-1, with TRBD1 matching 9 bases. Germline values: CDR1 SGHRS, CDR2 YFSETQ. The CDR3 is 14 amino acids. V shed 5 bases, J shed 8 bases, and the junction held 8 bases outside the gene matches.

The chain couples TRBV20-1 to TRBJ2-7; D uncertain. Germline V gene sequence: CDR1 DFQATT, CDR2 SNEGSKA (reference sequence). The CDR3 runs to 11 residues. Trimming shortened V by 3 bases and J by 3 bases, and 6 bases separated the two germline ends. CDR3 protein: CSARADYEQYF. DNA for the CDR3: TGCAGTGCTAGGGCGGACTACGAGCAGTACTTC.

This rearrangement joins TRBV27 to TRBJ1-5, with 8 positions matching TRBD1. Germline lookup yields CDR1 MNHEY and CDR2 SMNVEV (reference sequence). The J segment lost 7 bases and the V segment lost 7 bases, leaving 15 bases of the junction unmatched. The CDR3 sequence is 16 residues long. CDR3 coding DNA: TGTGCCAGCACCCCAAGGGGCGACAGGGGTAGCCAGCCCCAGCATTTT. This codes for CASTPRGDRGSQPQHF.

This chain uses TRBV4-1 with TRBJ2-7, with 9 bases aligning to TRBD2. Germline V CDR1 and CDR2: MGHRA, YSYEKL. With 2 bases clipped from V and 3 bases from J, the junction kept 17 bases outside the gene matches. The CDR3 length is 19 residues. The CDR3 nucleotides read TGCGCCAGCAGCCAACAGGAATCGCGCGGGAGGGCTGGAGTCTACGAGCAGTACTTC. It specifies CASSQQESRGRAGVYEQYF.

V usage is TRBV6-5 and J usage is TRBJ1-1, with 7 bases that match TRBD1. The CDR3 covers 14 residues. V lost 6 bases to trimming and J lost 4 bases; unmatched junction nucleotides: 8. Looked up from germline, CDR1 is MNHEY and CDR2 is SVGAGI. DNA of the CDR3: TGTGCCAGCAGACGTCCGGGACAGCTCACTGAAGCTTTCTTT. Translating it yields CASRRPGQLTEAFF.

The chain has TRBV30 and TRBJ1-1; D might be TRBD1 (5 bases). Trimming pared 4 bases from V and 0 bases from J, leaving 9 bases between. The CDR3 extends over 13 amino acids. The germline V gene encodes CDR1 GTSNPN and CDR2 SVGIG (reference sequence). The CDR3 region has the DNA TGTGCCTGGATTAGGACACTGAACACTGAAGCTTTCTTT. Its translation: CAWIRTLNTEAFF.

Here the CDR3 reads CAWRGPGQGSYEQYF. CDR3 sequence (DNA): TGTGCCTGGAGGGGGCCGGGACAGGGTTCCTACGAGCAGTACTTC. The chain employs TRBV30 and TRBJ2-7; 9 bases line up with TRBD1. V lost 3 bases, J lost 1 base, and 7 bases stayed unmatched. Looked up from germline, CDR1 is GTSNPN and CDR2 is SVGIG (reference sequence). There are 15 residues in the CDR3.